The T cell receptor (beta chain) described here comes from a study of Tregs in tolerant kidney transplant recipients. Whole-study results and caveats: For some patients, primers changed over time, blocking nucleotide-level comparison. This study did not directly address biological reproducibility. Donor-specific Treg expansion exceeded global Treg expansion in tolerant patients, suggesting antigen drive.

As concerns this clone: What it binds is unknown.

The protocol was immunoSEQ multiplex PCR, while the TCRdb copy is restricted to in-frame clones and leaves out a portion. Of approximately 69,000 clones detected, approximately 91% appear once; the ten largest clones hold approximately 0.39%. Unstimulated regulatory T cells (CD4+CD25+CD127-), CD4+CD25- non-regulatory cells, CD4 and CD8 cells were FACS-sorted from thawed PBMCs. The sequences come from CD4+ T cells from blood, collected before the transplant. The clonotype originates from a human donor who received a combined kidney and bone marrow transplant.

This chain's CDR3 is CASSPGQVELFF. As DNA, the CDR3 is TGCGCCAGCAGCCCTGGACAAGTGGAGCTGTTTTTT. The chain couples TRBV5-1 to TRBJ2-2, with D tentatively TRBD1 (5 bases). V was clipped by 4 bases and J by 10 bases, with 11 bases between them. Germline-derived CDR1 and CDR2 are SGHRS and YFSETQ. The CDR3 loop spans 12 amino acids.